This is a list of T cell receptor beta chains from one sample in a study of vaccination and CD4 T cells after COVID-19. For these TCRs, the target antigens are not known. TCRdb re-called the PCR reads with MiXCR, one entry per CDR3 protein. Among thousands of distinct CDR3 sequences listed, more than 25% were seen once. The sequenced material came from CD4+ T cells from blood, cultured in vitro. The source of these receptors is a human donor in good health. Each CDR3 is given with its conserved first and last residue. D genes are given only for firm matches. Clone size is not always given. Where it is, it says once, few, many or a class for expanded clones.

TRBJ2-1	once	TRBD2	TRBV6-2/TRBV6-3	TGTGCCAGCAGTGAACTAGCGGGGACCTACAATGAGCAGTTCTTC	CASSELAGTYNEQFF
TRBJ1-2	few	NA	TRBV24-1	TGTGCCACCAGTGTGGGGTACGGCTACACCTTC	CATSVGYGYTF
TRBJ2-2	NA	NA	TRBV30	TGTGCCTGGACGAGGGGGGCTTTGGCCGGGGAGCTGTTTTTT	CAWTRGALAGELFF
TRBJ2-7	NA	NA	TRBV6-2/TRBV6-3	TGTGCCAGCAGTAACCCCCGGGGCCGGGCAGGGATGCACGAGCAGTACTTC	CASSNPRGRAGMHEQYF
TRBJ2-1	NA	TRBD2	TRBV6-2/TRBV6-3	TGTGCCAGCAACGGACTAGCGGGAGTAAGAAGCAATGAGCAGTTCTTC	CASNGLAGVRSNEQFF
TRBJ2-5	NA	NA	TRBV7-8	TGTGCCAGCAGCTTCGGCCGAATTGGGGAGACCCAGTACTTC	CASSFGRIGETQYF
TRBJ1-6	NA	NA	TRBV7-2	TGTGCCAGCAGCTTAACCTCCTATAATTCACCCCTCCACTTT	CASSLTSYNSPLHF
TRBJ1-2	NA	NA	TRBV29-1	TGCAGCGTTGAATTGGGCTACACCTTC	CSVELGYTF
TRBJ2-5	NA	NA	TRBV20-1	TGCAGTGCCCAGCCGTTGGGCGAGGAGACCCAGTACTTC	CSAQPLGEETQYF
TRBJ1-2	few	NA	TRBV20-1	TGCAGTGCTCCGGACCAAAACTATGGCTACACCTTC	CSAPDQNYGYTF
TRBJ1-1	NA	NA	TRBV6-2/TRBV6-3	TGTGCCAGCAGTTTCCGACCATTGACAAAGAACACTGGAGCTTTCTTT	CASSFRPLTKNTGAFF
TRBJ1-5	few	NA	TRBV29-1	TGCAGCGTTGCAGGGCGAGGGTCCAATCAGCCCCAGCATTTT	CSVAGRGSNQPQHF
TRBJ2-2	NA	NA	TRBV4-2	TGTGCCAGCAGCCAAGAAGTGGCCGGGGAGCTGTTTTTT	CASSQEVAGELFF
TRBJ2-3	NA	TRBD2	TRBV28	TGTGCCAGCAGCCTAGCGGGTACAGATACGCAGTATTTT	CASSLAGTDTQYF
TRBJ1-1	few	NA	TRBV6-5	TGTGCCAGCAGTTACTCGACTACATCGAACACTGAAGCTTTCTTT	CASSYSTTSNTEAFF
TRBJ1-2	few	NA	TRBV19	TGTGCCAGTAGTATAGAGGCAGCAATGAACTATGGCTACACCTTC	CASSIEAAMNYGYTF
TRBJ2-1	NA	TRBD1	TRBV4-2	TGTGCCAGCAGCCAAGCAGGGACAGGGGGATTCTACAATGAGCAGTTCTTC	CASSQAGTGGFYNEQFF
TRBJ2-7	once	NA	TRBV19	TGTGCCAGTAGTATACAAGGCGGCCAGTACGAGCAGTACTTC	CASSIQGGQYEQYF
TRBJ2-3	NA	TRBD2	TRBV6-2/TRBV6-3	TGTGCCAGCAAATCCTCTAGCGGGTGGAGCACAGATACGCAGTATTTT	CASKSSSGWSTDTQYF
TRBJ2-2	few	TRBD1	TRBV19	TGTGCCAGTAGTATACCTCCGGGACAGGGTGCGGGGGAGCTGTTTTTT	CASSIPPGQGAGELFF
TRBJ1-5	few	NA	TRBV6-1	TGTGCCAGCAAAAGGGTGGGAGGGGTGGACAATCAGCCCCAGCATTTT	CASKRVGGVDNQPQHF
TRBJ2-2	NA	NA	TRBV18	TGTGCCAGCTCACCACGGAACACCGGGGAGCTGTTTTTT	CASSPRNTGELFF
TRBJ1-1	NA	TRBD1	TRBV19	TGTGCCAGTATCAACAGGGGGGGTCGGGGCACTGAAGCTTTCTTT	CASINRGGRGTEAFF
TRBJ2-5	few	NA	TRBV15	TGTGCCACCAGCAGAGTAGCGCGAGAGACCCAGTACTTC	CATSRVARETQYF
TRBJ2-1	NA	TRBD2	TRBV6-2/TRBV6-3	TGTGCCAGCAGTTTCACACTGACTAGCGGGCGGGGGAATGAGCAGTTCTTC	CASSFTLTSGRGNEQFF
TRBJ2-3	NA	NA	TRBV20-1	TGCAGTGCTACCCTCCGGGCGGACTCCCGATGGCCAGATACGCAGTATTTT	CSATLRADSRWPDTQYF
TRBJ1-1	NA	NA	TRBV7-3	TGTGCCAGCAGCGTCGGACCTCACACTGAAGCTTTCTTT	CASSVGPHTEAFF
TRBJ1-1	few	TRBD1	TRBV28	TGTGCCAGCAGTCGACAGGGAATCTCTCCTGAAGCTTTCTTT	CASSRQGISPEAFF
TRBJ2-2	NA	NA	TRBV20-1	TGCAGTGCTAGAGACCTGGACAAGGGGGACACCGGGGAGCTGTTTTTT	CSARDLDKGDTGELFF
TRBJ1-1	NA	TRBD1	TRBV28	TGTGCCAGCAGTCTGACAGGGGATTTATACACTGAAGCTTTCTTT	CASSLTGDLYTEAFF
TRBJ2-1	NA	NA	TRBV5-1	TGCGCCAGCCAAGGGACTCCAACGTCCAATGAGCAGTTCTTC	CASQGTPTSNEQFF
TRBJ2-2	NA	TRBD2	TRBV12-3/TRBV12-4	TGTGCCAGCAGTACTAGACTAGCGGGAGTGTCCGGGGAGCTGTTTTTT	CASSTRLAGVSGELFF
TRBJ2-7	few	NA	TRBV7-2	TGTGCCAGCAGCGTCATTTACTACGAGCAGTACTTC	CASSVIYYEQYF
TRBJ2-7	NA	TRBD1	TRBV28	TGTGCCAGCAGCTCAACAGGGGGCGCCTCCTACGAGCAGTACTTC	CASSSTGGASYEQYF
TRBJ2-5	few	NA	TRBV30	TGTGCCTCCGCCCAAGAGACCCAGTACTTC	CASAQETQYF
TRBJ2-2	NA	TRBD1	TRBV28	TGTGCCAGCAGTTCCCGGGACAGGGGGCGAACCGGGGAGCTGTTTTTT	CASSSRDRGRTGELFF
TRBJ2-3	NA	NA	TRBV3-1	TGTGCCAGCAGCCAAAACCTTCTACCCACAGATACGCAGTATTTT	CASSQNLLPTDTQYF
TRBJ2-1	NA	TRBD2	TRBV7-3	TGTGCCAGCAGCGTGACTAGCGGGACAGGTAATGAGCAGTTCTTC	CASSVTSGTGNEQFF
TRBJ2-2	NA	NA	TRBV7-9	TGTGCCTATTCCGGACGATCGAACACCGGGGAGCTGTTTTTT	CAYSGRSNTGELFF
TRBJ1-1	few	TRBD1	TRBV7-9	TGTGCCAGCAGCTTCCGCCGGGACAGCACTGAAGCTTTCTTT	CASSFRRDSTEAFF
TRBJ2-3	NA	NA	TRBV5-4	TGTGCCAGCAGTCAGACTTCTAGCACAGATACGCAGTATTTT	CASSQTSSTDTQYF
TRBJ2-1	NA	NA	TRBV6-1	TGTGCCAGCGAGTCTCCGGGAGCCGCTATGAATGAGCAGTTCTTC	CASESPGAAMNEQFF
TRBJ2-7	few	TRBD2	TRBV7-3	TGTGCCAGCAGCTGGGGACTAGCGGGAGGGCCTTACGAGCAGTACTTC	CASSWGLAGGPYEQYF
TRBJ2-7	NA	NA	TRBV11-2	TGTGCCAGCAGCTTAACACGGTCATCCGGCGAGCAGTACTTC	CASSLTRSSGEQYF
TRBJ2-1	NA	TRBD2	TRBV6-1	TGTGCCAGCAGCCAACATGGGTCAAAGACTAGCGGGAAGCAGTTCTTC	CASSQHGSKTSGKQFF
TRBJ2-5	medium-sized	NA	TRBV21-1	TGTGCCAGCAGCAAAGGGGACAGGGGGCAAGAGACCCAGTACTTC	CASSKGDRGQETQYF
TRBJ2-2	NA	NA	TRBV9	TGTGCCAGCAGCGTAGAGCATCTACGGGAGCTGTTTTTT	CASSVEHLRELFF
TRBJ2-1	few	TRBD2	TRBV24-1	TGTGCCACCAGTGATTCGGGGGGGACGGGAGGGTATCGGAATGAGCAGTTCTTC	CATSDSGGTGGYRNEQFF
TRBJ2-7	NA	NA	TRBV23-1	TGCGCCAGCAGTCAACCCCCGGAAGGGGATCACTACGAGCAGTACTTC	CASSQPPEGDHYEQYF
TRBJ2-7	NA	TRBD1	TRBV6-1	TGTGCCAGCAGGGGGGTCCCGGGACAGCCCTCCTACGAGCAGTACTTC	CASRGVPGQPSYEQYF
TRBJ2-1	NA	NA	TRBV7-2	TGTGCCAGCAGCCAACGGCCGGGTGAGCAGTTCTTC	CASSQRPGEQFF
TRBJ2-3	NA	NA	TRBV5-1	TGCGCCAGCAGCATCGCGGGGGCCCCAGATACGCAGTATTTT	CASSIAGAPDTQYF
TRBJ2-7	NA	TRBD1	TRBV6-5	TGTGCCAGCAGTTCGAATATTATCGGGGACAGGTCCTACGAGCAGTACTTC	CASSSNIIGDRSYEQYF
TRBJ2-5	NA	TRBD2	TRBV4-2	TGTGCCAGCAGCCACTCTGGACCCAGCGGGACCCAAGAGACCCAGTACTTC	CASSHSGPSGTQETQYF
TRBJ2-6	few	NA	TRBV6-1	TGTGCCAGCAGTACCTTCGCTGGGGCCAACGTCCTGACTTTC	CASSTFAGANVLTF